Many counts were recorded for the clone carrying this T cell receptor beta chain. In building TCR beta libraries, iRepertoire HTBI primers were used together with Arm-PCR of CDR3 regions. One entry per CDR3 protein, called by TCRdb with MiXCR from the multiplex PCR reads. The data show roughly 510,000 distinct CDR3 sequences, with about 16% seen just once and around 12% held by the top ten. This entry comes from a study of regulatory T cells in long-lasting Graves disease. Time point described: newly diagnosed GD, antithyroid drugs for less than 3 months. Researchers made the TCR library from RNA that was extracted from PBMCs. Clinicians diagnosed Graves' disease using American Thyroid Association guidelines. In addition, the sample was reused for a study of T cells in Graves' hyperthyroidism and ophthalmopathy. That publication notes: First-round RT-PCR with HTBI primers amplified the TCR CDR3 region.

Material: peripheral blood mononuclear cells (PBMCs), obtained at new diagnosis, from a patient treated with antithyroid drugs. The clonotype was recovered from a man aged 18 to 35 with Graves disease.

The CDR3 sequence: CASSTGQGGNTEAFF. In DNA form, the CDR3 reads TGCGCCAGCAGCACCGGACAGGGAGGGAACACTGAAGCTTTCTTT. J is TRBJ1-1 and V is TRBV5-1; TRBD1 aligns across 8 bases. Trimming at V came to 4 bases and at J to 1 base, leaving 6 bases not matched to a gene. Germline V gene sequence: CDR1 SGHRS, CDR2 YFSETQ. This CDR3 contains 15 residues.